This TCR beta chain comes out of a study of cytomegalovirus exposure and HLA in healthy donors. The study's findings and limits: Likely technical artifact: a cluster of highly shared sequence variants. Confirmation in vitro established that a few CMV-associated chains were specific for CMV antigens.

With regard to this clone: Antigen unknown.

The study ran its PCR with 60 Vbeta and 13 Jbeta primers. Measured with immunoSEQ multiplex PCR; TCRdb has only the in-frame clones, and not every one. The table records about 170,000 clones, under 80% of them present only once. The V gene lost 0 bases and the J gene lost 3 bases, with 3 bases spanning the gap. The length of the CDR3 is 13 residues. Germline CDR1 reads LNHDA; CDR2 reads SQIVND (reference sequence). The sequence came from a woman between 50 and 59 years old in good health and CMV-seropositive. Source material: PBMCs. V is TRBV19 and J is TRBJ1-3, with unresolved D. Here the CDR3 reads CASSIDGGNTIYF. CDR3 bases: TGTGCCAGTAGTATAGACGGTGGAAACACCATATATTTT.